This T cell receptor beta chain was recorded in a study of beta chain features in type 1 diabetes. Study details: Age, gender and cell yields were similar between patients and healthy donors.

The isolated RNA, all of it, was reverse transcribed, so expressed TCRB transcripts were what got sequenced. Clones were read by immunoSEQ multiplex PCR, and TCRdb kept only the in-frame ones, dropping some. The sample consists of some 250,000 clones, 27% of them appearing once. This clone came up a few times. Germline CDR1 reads MGHDK; CDR2 reads SYGVNS. This CDR3 has 15 amino acids. The chain is built from TRBV25-1 and TRBJ2-5; the D gene is possibly TRBD1 (6 bases). Gene TRBJ2-7 matches the end of the DNA better, so the J call may be wrong. Sample: central memory CD4+ T cells from blood. The source is a man aged 25-40 years in good health. CDR3: CASSGVEGRGDEQYF. CDR3 DNA sequence: TGTGCCAGCAGCGGAGTCGAGGGCAGGGGCGACGAGCAGTACTTC.